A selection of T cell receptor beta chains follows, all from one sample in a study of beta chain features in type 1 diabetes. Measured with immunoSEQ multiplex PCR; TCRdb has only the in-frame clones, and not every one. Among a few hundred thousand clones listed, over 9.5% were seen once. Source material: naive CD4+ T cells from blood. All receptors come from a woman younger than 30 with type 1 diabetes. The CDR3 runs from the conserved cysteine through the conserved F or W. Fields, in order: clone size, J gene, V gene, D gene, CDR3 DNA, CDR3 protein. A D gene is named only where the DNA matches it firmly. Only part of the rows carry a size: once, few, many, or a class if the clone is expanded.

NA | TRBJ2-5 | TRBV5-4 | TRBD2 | TGTGCCAGCAGCTTCGGACTAGCGGGGGGAGAGACCCAGTACTTC | CASSFGLAGGETQYF
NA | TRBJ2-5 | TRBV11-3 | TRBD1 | TGTGCCAGCAGCCGTCCCAGGGGGCCCCAGTACTTC | CASSRPRGPQYF
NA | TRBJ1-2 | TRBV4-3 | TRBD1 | TGCGCCAGCAGCCAAGTTGTAGGGGGCGACTATGGCTACACCTTC | CASSQVVGGDYGYTF
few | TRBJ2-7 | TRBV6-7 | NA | TGTGCCAGCAGTATTATCCCGGCCAGGGCCTACGAGCAGTACTTC | CASSIIPARAYEQYF
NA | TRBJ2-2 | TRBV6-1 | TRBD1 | TGTGCCAGCAGCGGGACAGGCGCCGGGGAGCTGTTTTTT | CASSGTGAGELFF
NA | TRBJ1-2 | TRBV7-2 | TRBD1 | TGTGCCAGCAGCGCGGACAGGGTGGCCTATGGCTACACCTTC | CASSADRVAYGYTF
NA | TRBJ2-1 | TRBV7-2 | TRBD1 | TGTGCCAGCAGAGACAGGGGGCTCTCCTACAATGAGCAGTTCTTC | CASRDRGLSYNEQFF
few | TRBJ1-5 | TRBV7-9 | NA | TGTGCCAGCAGCTTGGAAGGGGGCAATCAGCCCCAGCATTTT | CASSLEGGNQPQHF
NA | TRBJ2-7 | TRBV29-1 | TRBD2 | TGCAGCGTGGACGGGGGGGCCGGGCTGGGCTCATCCTACGAGCAGTACTTC | CSVDGGAGLGSSYEQYF
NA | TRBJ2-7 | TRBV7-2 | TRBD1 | TGTGCCAGCAGCTTACTCCGGGACAGGGGGTCCGAGCAGTACTTC | CASSLLRDRGSEQYF
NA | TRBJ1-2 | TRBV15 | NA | TGTGCCACCAGCACTGCGGGCAGCCACTATGGCTACACCTTC | CATSTAGSHYGYTF
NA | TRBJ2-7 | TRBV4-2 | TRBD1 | TGTGCCAGCAGCCGGGGGACAGACGCCTACGAGCAGTACTTC | CASSRGTDAYEQYF
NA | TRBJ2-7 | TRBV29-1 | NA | TGCAGCGTTTCCGAACTCTACGAGCAGTACTTC | CSVSELYEQYF
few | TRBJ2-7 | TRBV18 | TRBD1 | TGTGCCAGCTCACCACAGACAGGGCCGTCCTACGAGCAGTACTTC | CASSPQTGPSYEQYF
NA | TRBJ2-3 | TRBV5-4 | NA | TGTGCCAGCAGCTTGCACGGTGGACTTCGAGATACGCAGTATTTT | CASSLHGGLRDTQYF
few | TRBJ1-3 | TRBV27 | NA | TGTGCCAGCATCTTTTCCCCCCGCTCTGGAAACACCATATATTTT | CASIFSPRSGNTIYF
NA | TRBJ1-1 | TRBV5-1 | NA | TGCGCCAGCAGCGGGATCCGGGACAACACGAACACTGAAGCTTTCTTT | CASSGIRDNTNTEAFF
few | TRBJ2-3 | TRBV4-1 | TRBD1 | TGCGCCAGCAGCCAAGAGGCAGGGGGCGCGATGGGCTATACGCAGTATTTT | CASSQEAGGAMGYTQYF
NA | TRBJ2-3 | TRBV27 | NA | TGTGCCAGCAGTTTCCCCCCCCCACATGCGCAGTATTTT | CASSFPPPHAQYF
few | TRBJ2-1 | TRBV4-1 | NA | TGCGCCAGCAGACCCCTTGCGGTCCCCTACAATGAGCAGTTCTTC | CASRPLAVPYNEQFF
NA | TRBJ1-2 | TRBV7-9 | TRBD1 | TGTGCCAGCAGCTCGTCGGGACAGCCGGGCGGCTACACCTTC | CASSSSGQPGGYTF
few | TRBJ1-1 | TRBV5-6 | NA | TGTGCCAGCAGCTTGGGAGGGAACATGAACACTGAAGCTTTCTTT | CASSLGGNMNTEAFF
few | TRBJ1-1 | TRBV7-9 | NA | TGTGCCAGCAGCTTAGAGGCTGGCAGGGGAACTTTCTTT | CASSLEAGRGTFF